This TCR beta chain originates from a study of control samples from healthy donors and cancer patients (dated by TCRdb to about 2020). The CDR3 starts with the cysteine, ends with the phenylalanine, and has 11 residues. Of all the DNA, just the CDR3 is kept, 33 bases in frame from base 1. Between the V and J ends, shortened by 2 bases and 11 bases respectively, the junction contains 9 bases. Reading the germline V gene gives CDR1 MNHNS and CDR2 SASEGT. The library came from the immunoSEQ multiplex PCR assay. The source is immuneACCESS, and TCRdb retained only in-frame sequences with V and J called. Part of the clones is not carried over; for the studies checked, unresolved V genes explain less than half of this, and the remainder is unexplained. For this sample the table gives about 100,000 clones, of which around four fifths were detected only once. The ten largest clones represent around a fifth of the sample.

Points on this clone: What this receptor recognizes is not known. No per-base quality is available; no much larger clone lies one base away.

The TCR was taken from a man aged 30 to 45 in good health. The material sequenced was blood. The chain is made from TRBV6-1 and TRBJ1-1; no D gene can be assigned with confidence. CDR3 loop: CASSEIVEAFF. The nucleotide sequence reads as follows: TGTGCCAGCAGTGAAATAGTAGAGGCTTTCTTT.